This entry concerns a single T cell receptor (beta chain). Its antigen specificity is not known. Per-base qualities were not stored, and no clone one base away is much larger. V and J are trimmed by 6 bases and 6 bases, and the gene matches miss 8 bases of the junction. The germline V gene supplies CDR1 SGHTA and CDR2 FQGNSA. The CDR3 measures 14 amino acids from cysteine to phenylalanine. The CDR3 DNA has 42 bases and is translated from base 1. TCRbeta CDR3 regions were amplified from genomic DNA using the immunoSEQ Assay, a bias-controlled multiplex PCR. From the authors' description of their analysis: The number of nucleated cells in each sample was estimated by amplification of reference gene primers within the assay. To quantify the absolute abundance of each unique TCRbeta CDR3 rearrangement, sequence reads were collapsed and filtered. For each sample, productive Simpson clonality was calculated as the square root of Simpson's diversity index over productive rearrangements. TCRdb holds this immuneACCESS table with in-frame rearrangements only. Some clones are missing; in checked studies, unresolved V genes explain under half, and the rest has no known cause. V, J and clone size are taken as reported in that table, and D and trimming were inferred from the DNA itself. This sample holds some 180,000 clones; around nine tenths were observed only once. The biggest ten clones account for over 15% of the sample.

The record originates from a study of blood T cell repertoires in COVID-19 (TCRdb year 2020). Regarding the study in general: Samples from collaborators originated in the United States, Italy and Spain and spanned both the acute and convalescent phases of COVID-19. HLA class I and class II types, where available, came from metadata supplied by the sample provider rather than from assay-based typing. The prospective study material was composed of cDNA or gDNA derived from T cells, B-cell-depleted T cells, or PBMCs. A de-identified subject ID, COVID-19 status, age in years and sex were almost always included in the sample metadata. Subjects who had been exposed to COVID-19, were actively infected with it, or had recovered from it provided the deeply sampled blood TCRbeta repertoires that made up the dataset. The repertoires were made available in a free public database intended to serve as a resource for research on the immune response to SARS-CoV-2. The samples were drawn from the first 160 participants of the ongoing ImmuneRACE study and from roughly 1,300 subjects provided by 6 global collaborators.

One collaborating source in Seattle enrolled patients while the patients were actively infected and followed the patients over time throughout the course of disease. Each collaborating institution followed its own protocols to collect whole blood in K2EDTA tubes. For TCRbeta analysis, collaborators shipped samples as frozen whole blood, isolated PBMCs, or DNA extracted from either of those sample types. Broad study findings and their caveats: The quantity of clinical and demographic metadata differed by source and by participant and was supplied without curation.

Sequencing was carried out using peripheral blood. Rearrangement joined TRBV7-2 to TRBJ2-7, with 10 bases aligning to TRBD1. The receptor was derived from a man over 45 with COVID-19, enrolled during active disease. The CDR3 here reads CASSTGTGEREQYF. The nucleotides read TGTGCCAGCAGTACTGGGACAGGGGAGCGCGAGCAGTACTTC.